The TCR beta chain under discussion was sequenced for a study of control samples from healthy donors and cancer patients. Method: immunoSEQ multiplex PCR; TCRdb's copy keeps in-frame clones and lacks some. Of around 150,000 clones listed, around 88% were seen once; the top ten hold approximately 1.8%. The CDR3 is 13 amino acids. Trimming removed 3 bases from V and 2 bases from J, with 6 bases in between. Looked up from germline, CDR1 is MDHEN and CDR2 is SYDVKM. The chain recombines TRBV28 with TRBJ2-3; D uncertain. This receptor was identified in a man aged 18-30 years in good health. Material for sequencing was blood. The CDR3 DNA is TGTGCCAGCAGTTTGTTGACCACAGATACGCAGTATTTT. This translates into CASSLLTTDTQYF.